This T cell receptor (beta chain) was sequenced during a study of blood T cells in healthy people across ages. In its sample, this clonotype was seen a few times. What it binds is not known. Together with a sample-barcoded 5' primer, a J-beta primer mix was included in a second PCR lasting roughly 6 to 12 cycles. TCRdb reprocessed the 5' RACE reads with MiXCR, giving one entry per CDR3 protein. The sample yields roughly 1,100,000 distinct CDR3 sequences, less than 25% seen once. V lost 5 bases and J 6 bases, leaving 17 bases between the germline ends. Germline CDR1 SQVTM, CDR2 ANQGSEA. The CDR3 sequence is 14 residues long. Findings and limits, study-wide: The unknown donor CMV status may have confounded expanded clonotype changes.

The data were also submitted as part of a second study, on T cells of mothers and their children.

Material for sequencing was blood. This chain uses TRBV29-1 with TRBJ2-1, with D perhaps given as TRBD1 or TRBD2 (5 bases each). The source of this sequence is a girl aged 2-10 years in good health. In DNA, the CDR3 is TGCAGCGTTAAAGGAGGCAGGGCTATCAATGAGCAGTTCTTC. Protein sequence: CSVKGGRAINEQFF.